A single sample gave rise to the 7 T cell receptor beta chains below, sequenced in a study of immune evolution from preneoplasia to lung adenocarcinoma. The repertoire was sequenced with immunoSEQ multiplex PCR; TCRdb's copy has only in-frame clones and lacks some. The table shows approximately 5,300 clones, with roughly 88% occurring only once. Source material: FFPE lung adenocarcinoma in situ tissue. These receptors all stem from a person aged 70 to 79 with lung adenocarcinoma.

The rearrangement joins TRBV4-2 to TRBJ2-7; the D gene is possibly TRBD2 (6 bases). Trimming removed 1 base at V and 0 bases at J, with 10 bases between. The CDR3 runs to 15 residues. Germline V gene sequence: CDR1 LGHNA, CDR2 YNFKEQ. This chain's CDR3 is CASSQGGGASYEQYF. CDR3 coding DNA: TGTGCCAGCAGCCAAGGTGGCGGGGCCTCCTACGAGCAGTACTTC.

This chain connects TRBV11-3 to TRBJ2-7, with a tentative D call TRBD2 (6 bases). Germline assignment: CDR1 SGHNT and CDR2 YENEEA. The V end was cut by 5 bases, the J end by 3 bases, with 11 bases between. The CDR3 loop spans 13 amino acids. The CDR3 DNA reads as TGTGCCAGCAGCGTCGGAGGGAACTACGAGCAGTACTTC. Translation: CASSVGGNYEQYF.

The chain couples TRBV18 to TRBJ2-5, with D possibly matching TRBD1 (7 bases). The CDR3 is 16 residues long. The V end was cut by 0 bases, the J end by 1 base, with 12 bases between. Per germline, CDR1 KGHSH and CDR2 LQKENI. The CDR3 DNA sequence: TGTGCCAGCTCACCACCGCAGGGGGGAAGCCAAGAGACCCAGTACTTC. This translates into CASSPPQGGSQETQYF.

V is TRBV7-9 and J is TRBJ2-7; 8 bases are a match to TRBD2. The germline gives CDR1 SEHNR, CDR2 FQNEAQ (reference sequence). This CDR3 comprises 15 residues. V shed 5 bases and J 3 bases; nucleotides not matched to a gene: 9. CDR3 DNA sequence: TGTGCCAGCAGCCGGGGAGGGACTAGACACTACGAGCAGTACTTC. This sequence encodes CASSRGGTRHYEQYF. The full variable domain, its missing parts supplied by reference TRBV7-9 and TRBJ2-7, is DTGVSQNPRHKITKRGQNVTFRCDPISEHNRLYWYRQTLGQGPEFLTYFQNEAQLEKSRLLSDRFSAERPKGSFSTLEIQRTEQGDSAMYLCASSRGGTRHYEQYFGPGTRLTVT.

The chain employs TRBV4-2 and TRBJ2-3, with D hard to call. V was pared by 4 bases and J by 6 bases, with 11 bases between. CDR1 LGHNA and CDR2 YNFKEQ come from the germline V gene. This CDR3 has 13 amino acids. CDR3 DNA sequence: TGTGCCAGCAGCCGAGACTTTTCGGATACGCAGTATTTT. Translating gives CASSRDFSDTQYF.

This chain's CDR3 is CASSLRALMSYGYTF. The CDR3 bases are TGTGCCAGCAGTTTGAGGGCCCTTATGAGCTATGGCTACACCTTC. The rearrangement joins TRBV6-5 to TRBJ1-2; D is unresolved. This CDR3 spans 15 amino acids. V lost 4 bases and J 4 bases, leaving 16 bases between the germline ends. Germline CDR1 and CDR2: MNHEY and SVGAGI.

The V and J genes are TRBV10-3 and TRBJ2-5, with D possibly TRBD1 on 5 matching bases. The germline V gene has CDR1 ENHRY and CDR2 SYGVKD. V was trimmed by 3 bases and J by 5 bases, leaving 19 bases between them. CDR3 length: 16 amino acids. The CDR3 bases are TGTGCCATCAGTGAAGAGACCCCACAGGCGAGGGAGACCCAGTACTTC. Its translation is CAISEETPQARETQYF.